This passage covers 17 T cell receptor beta chains from one sample sequenced in a study of CD8 T cells in ankylosing spondylitis. TCRdb redid the calling of the 5' RACE reads with MiXCR, one entry per CDR3 protein. The data hold roughly 90,000 distinct CDR3 sequences, with 9% observed a single time. Broader study findings: Roughly eight highly homologous variants formed a TCR beta motif that appeared characteristic of ankylosing spondylitis blood.

Antigen specificity for these receptors is unknown. The sequencing sample was made of blood, either unsorted or a sorted T cell fraction (not recorded which). All receptors come from a male donor with ankylosing spondylitis.

The chain couples TRBV5-1 to TRBJ2-7; tentatively, D is TRBD1 or TRBD2 (5 bases each). Trimming took off 4 bases at V and 1 base at J, with 12 bases between the two ends. Germline assignment: CDR1 SGHRS and CDR2 YFSETQ. This CDR3 region has 14 residues. The DNA of the CDR3 is TGCGCCAGCAGCGAGGGGACCTCATCCTACGAGCAGTACGTC. This translates into CASSEGTSSYEQYV.

The V gene is TRBV6-1, the J gene TRBJ1-2, with D possibly TRBD1 on 5 matching bases. V was trimmed by 3 bases and J by 6 bases, leaving 8 bases between them. CDR1 and CDR2 from the germline V gene are MNHNS and SASEGT. The CDR3 is made up of 12 amino acids. The CDR3 spells CASSDWGDGYTF. The CDR3 nucleotides read TGTGCCAGCAGTGATTGGGGGGATGGCTACACCTTC.

This clonotype was seen repeatedly, ten times or more. The chain employs TRBV14 and TRBJ2-1; D ambiguous. The V gene lost 0 bases and the J gene lost 8 bases, with 14 bases spanning the gap. This CDR3 is 15 amino acids long. Germline V gene sequence: CDR1 SGHDN, CDR2 FVKESK. CDR3 in amino acids: CASSQDHRLYYEQFF. For the CDR3, the DNA is TGTGCCAGCAGCCAAGATCATAGGCTGTATTATGAGCAGTTCTTC.

The chain combines TRBV9 with TRBJ1-2; possible D gene TRBD1, 6 bases. This CDR3 contains 14 residues. V was trimmed by 3 bases and J by 0 bases, leaving 9 bases between them. The germline V gene has CDR1 SGDLS and CDR2 YYNGEE. The CDR3 DNA reads as TGTGCCAGCAGCGCCGGACAGTCTAACTATGGCTACACCTTC. Amino acids: CASSAGQSNYGYTF.

This clonotype was observed many times. V and J are TRBV7-9 and TRBJ2-7; D call uncertain. Per germline, CDR1 SEHNR and CDR2 FQNEAQ (reference sequence). The CDR3 is made up of 12 amino acids. The V and J ends lost 5 bases and 4 bases respectively, with 9 bases between them. The CDR3 protein is CASSEVGYEQYF. The CDR3 nucleotides read TGTGCCAGCAGCGAAGTGGGGTACGAGCAGTACTTC.

The chain is built from TRBV4-1 and TRBJ2-1; D possibly corresponds to TRBD1 (6 bases). The CDR3 sequence is 15 residues long. V gave up 4 bases and J gave up 0 bases, with 10 bases separating them. From germline, CDR1 is MGHRA and CDR2 YSYEKL. In DNA form, the CDR3 reads TGCGCCAGCAGCCCCGGACAGAGCTCCTACAATGAGCAGTTCTTC. Translating it yields CASSPGQSSYNEQFF.

This clonotype was seen at least ten times. The rearrangement links TRBV4-2 to TRBJ2-1, with TRBD2 identical over 9 bases. The J segment lost 6 bases and the V segment lost 0 bases, leaving 9 bases of the junction unmatched. The length of the CDR3 is 17 residues. CDR1 LGHNA and CDR2 YNFKEQ come from the germline V gene. CDR3 coding DNA: TGTGCCAGCAGCCAAGAGGGGGGAGGCGGGAGGGCCAATGAGCAGTTCTTC. The encoded protein is CASSQEGGGGRANEQFF.

This clonotype turned up a few times. This chain links TRBV20-1 with TRBJ2-7; 12 bases are a match to TRBD2. Looked up from germline, CDR1 is DFQATT and CDR2 is SNEGSKA (reference sequence). The CDR3 totals 19 residues. The J segment lost 1 base and the V segment lost 0 bases, leaving 13 bases of the junction unmatched. The CDR3 is CSARDWTSGEGPASYEQYF. CDR3 DNA: TGCAGTGCTAGAGATTGGACTAGCGGGGAAGGCCCGGCGTCCTACGAGCAGTACTTC.

This clonotype was seen a handful of times. This sequence joins TRBV5-1 and TRBJ2-5; D gene ambiguous. V lost 5 bases and J 1 base, leaving 9 bases between the germline ends. The CDR3 is 13 amino acids. From germline, CDR1 is SGHRS and CDR2 YFSETQ. The CDR3: CASRRLLQETQYF. The DNA for the CDR3 is TGCGCCAGCAGACGGCTCCTCCAAGAGACCCAGTACTTC. The full variable domain, in which reference TRBV5-1 and TRBJ2-5 provide the parts outside the CDR3, is KAGVTQTPRYLIKTRGQQVTLSCSPISGHRSVSWYQQTPGQGLQFLFEYFSETQRNKGNFPGRFSGRQFSNSRSEMNVSTLELGDSALYLCASRRLLQETQYFGPGTRLLVL.

This clonotype was detected a few times. The chain employs TRBV11-2 and TRBJ2-7; 7 bases fit TRBD2. After removal of 1 base from V and 2 bases from J, the junction contained 5 bases not matched to a gene. The CDR3 spans 15 residues. Germline CDR1 is SGHAT and CDR2 is FQNNGV. CDR3 residues: CASSLGLAETYEQYV. For the CDR3, the DNA is TGTGCCAGCAGCTTAGGGCTAGCGGAGACCTACGAGCAGTACGTC.

This chain uses TRBV24-1 with TRBJ2-1; tentative D call: TRBD1 (5 bases). CDR3 length: 14 amino acids. Trimming cost V 2 bases and J 7 bases, with 11 bases left between them. Germline loops: CDR1 KGHDR, CDR2 SFDVKD. CDR3 DNA: TGTGCCACCAGTGATTACCAGGGCTTTAATGAGCAGTTCTTC. Its translation is CATSDYQGFNEQFF.

In this sample, this clonotype turned up a few times. This chain's CDR3 is CASSETGGRTEAFF. The CDR3 DNA reads as TGTGCCAGCAGTGAAACAGGGGGCAGGACTGAAGCTTTCTTT. This chain joins TRBV6-1 and TRBJ1-1; the match to TRBD1 covers 9 bases. The germline CDR1 and CDR2 sequences are MNHNS and SASEGT. CDR3 length: 14 amino acids. J gave up 5 bases and V 2 bases, and 3 bases lay outside the gene matches.

This clonotype was recorded a few times. V usage is TRBV11-1 and J usage is TRBJ2-3; a possible D gene is TRBD1 (5 bases). This CDR3 comprises 18 residues. With 1 base removed from V and 4 bases from J, the gap between germline ends came to 21 bases. The V gene's germline CDR1 is SGHAT and CDR2 FQDESV (reference sequence). The CDR3 coding sequence is TGTGCCAGCAGCTTAGATGGGTTGCGGAACGTAGGGGCAGATACGCAGTATTTT. Its protein is CASSLDGLRNVGADTQYF.

The chain uses TRBV11-2 and TRBJ2-1; D unclear. V was cut by 8 bases and J by 2 bases, with 13 bases left in between. CDR1 and CDR2 from the germline V gene are SGHAT and FQNNGV. The CDR3 sequence is 14 residues long. CDR3 in amino acids: CASAPLTTYNEQFF. The CDR3 DNA follows: TGTGCCAGCGCACCCCTAACGACCTACAATGAGCAGTTCTTC.

This clonotype was counted ten times or more. The chain couples TRBV5-1 to TRBJ2-7; unclear D gene. V was cut by 0 bases and J by 2 bases, with 6 bases left in between. Germline CDR1 is SGHRS and CDR2 is YFSETQ. The CDR3 has 13 amino acids. The CDR3 DNA is TGCGCCAGCAGCTTGGCGATAACCTACGAGCAGTACGTC. Amino acids: CASSLAITYEQYV.

The CDR3 nucleotides read TGTGCCAGCAGTTCCCTCACTGAAGCTTTCTTT. This translates into CASSSLTEAFF. V is TRBV27 and J is TRBJ1-1; no clear D gene. The CDR3 contains 11 residues. Germline V gene data show CDR1 as MNHEY and CDR2 as SMNVEV (reference sequence). The V end was cut by 4 bases, the J end by 4 bases, with 4 bases between.

This clonotype has at least ten counts. This chain connects TRBV6-2 or TRBV6-3 to TRBJ2-1; 9 nucleotides match TRBD1. CDR1 and CDR2 from the germline V gene are MNHEY and SVGEGT. The J segment lost 3 bases and the V segment lost 9 bases, leaving 9 bases of the junction unmatched. The CDR3 spans 15 residues. CDR3 DNA: TGTGCCAGTCGGACGCCGGGACAGGGCTACAATGAGCAGTTCTTC. Amino acid sequence: CASRTPGQGYNEQFF.